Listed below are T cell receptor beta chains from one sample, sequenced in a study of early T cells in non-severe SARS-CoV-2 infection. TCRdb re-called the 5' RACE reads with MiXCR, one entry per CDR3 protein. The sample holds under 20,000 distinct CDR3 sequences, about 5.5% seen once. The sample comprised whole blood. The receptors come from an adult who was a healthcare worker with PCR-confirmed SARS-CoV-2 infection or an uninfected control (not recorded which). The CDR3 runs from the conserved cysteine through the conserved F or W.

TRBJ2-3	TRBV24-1	CATSTTTDTQYF
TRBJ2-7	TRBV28	CASSPQVAGEQYF
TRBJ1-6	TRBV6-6	CASSYRDSPLHF
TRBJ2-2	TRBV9	CASSVEDEGADTGELFF
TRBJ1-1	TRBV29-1	CSVEATGGDTEAFF
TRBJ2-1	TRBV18	CASSPRTGRRTNEQFF
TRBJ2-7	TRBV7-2	CASSFAGASEQYF
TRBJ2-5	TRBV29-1	CSVARAAGETQYF
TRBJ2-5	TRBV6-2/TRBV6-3	CASGLAGALETQYF
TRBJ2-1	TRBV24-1	CATSDSSNGGAYNEQFF
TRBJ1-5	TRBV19	CASSISYGSNQPQHF
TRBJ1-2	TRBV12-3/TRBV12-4	CASRLGTGAGGYTF
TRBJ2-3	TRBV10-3	CAISKTSGRTDTQYF
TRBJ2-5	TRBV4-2	CASSQENSGDYQETQYF
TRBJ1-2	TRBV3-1	CASSLRQYGYTF
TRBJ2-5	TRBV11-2	CASSRTSPETQYF
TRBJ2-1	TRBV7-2	CASSLDRPSGSDEQFF
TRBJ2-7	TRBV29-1	CSVESDADYEQYF
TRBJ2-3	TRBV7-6	CASSLLRDTQYF
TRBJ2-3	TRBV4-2	CASSQGRGGTDTQYF
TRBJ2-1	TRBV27	CASSPRAPDEQFF
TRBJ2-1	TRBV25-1	CASSEVKRSNEQFF
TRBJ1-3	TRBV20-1	CSASNYGTGRNTIYF